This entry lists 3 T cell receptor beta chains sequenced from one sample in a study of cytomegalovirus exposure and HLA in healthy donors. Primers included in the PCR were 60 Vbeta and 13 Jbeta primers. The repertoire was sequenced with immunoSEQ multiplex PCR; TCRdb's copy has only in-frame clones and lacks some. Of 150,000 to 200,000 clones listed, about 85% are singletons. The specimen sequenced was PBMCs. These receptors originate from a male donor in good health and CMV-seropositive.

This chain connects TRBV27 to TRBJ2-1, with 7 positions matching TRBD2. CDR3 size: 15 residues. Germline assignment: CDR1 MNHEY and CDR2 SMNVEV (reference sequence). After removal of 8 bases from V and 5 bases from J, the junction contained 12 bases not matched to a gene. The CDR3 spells CASARRRELHNEQFF. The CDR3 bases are TGTGCCAGCGCACGTCGGCGGGAGCTCCACAATGAGCAGTTCTTC.

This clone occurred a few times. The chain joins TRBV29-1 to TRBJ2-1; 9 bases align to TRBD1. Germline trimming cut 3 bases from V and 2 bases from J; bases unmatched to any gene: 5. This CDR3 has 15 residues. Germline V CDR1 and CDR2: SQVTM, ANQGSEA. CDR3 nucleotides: TGCAGCGTTGACGGGACAGGGAGGACCTACAATGAGCAGTTCTTC. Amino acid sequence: CSVDGTGRTYNEQFF.

The CDR3 loop reads CASSPTSGRETQYF. The CDR3 nucleotides read TGTGCCAGCAGCCCCACTAGCGGGAGAGAGACCCAGTACTTC. This chain uses TRBV7-2 with TRBJ2-5; 11 positions agree with TRBD2. The V segment lost 5 bases and the J segment 4 bases; nucleotides outside the gene matches: 3. The CDR3 loop spans 14 amino acids. Germline V gene data show CDR1 as SGHTA and CDR2 as FQGNSA.